This T cell receptor (beta chain) was sequenced during a study of OX40 agonist ivuxolimab in advanced cancers. Study-wide background: Clinicians treated patients with ivuxolimab, an agonistic anti-OX40 (CD134) antibody. Three individuals attained partial responses, comprising one hepatocellular carcinoma case and two cutaneous melanoma cases.

Study findings and constraints: Low clonal expansion, among the lowest seen, marked partial responders at 0.1-3.0 mg/kg. Several nonresponders also turned out to have low normalized T-cell clonal expansion.

A word on this clone: What it binds is unknown.

Data came from immunoSEQ multiplex PCR; TCRdb stores just in-frame clones and leaves some out. The sample has about 60,000 clones, 91% seen once. The receptor was isolated from an adult with an advanced solid tumor such as melanoma, head and neck, liver or kidney cancer. This sample comprised CD4+ or CD8+ T cells sorted from blood, obtained in a trial of the OX40 agonist ivuxolimab.

CDR3 protein: CASSFPGTSWETQYF. In nucleotides, the CDR3 is TGTGCCAGCAGTTTCCCTGGGACTAGTTGGGAGACCCAGTACTTC. The chain combines TRBV28 with TRBJ2-5; 8 nucleotides match TRBD2. The V and J ends lost 3 bases and 5 bases, in that order; junction bases with no gene match: 8. Germline CDR1 is MDHEN and CDR2 is SYDVKM. The CDR3 contains 15 residues.